These 10 T cell receptor beta chains were all obtained from the same sample, sequenced in a study of cytomegalovirus exposure and HLA in healthy donors. TCRdb's copy holds only in-frame clones and misses some; the assay was immunoSEQ multiplex PCR. The top ten clones hold around 1% of a sample with approximately 220,000 clones, about 90% of them seen once. Material for sequencing was PBMCs. The receptors derive from a woman younger than 30 in good health and CMV-seronegative.

This CDR3 reads CAWSPIGTSGNEQYF. CDR3 bases: TGTGCCTGGAGTCCGATTGGGACTAGCGGGAACGAGCAGTACTTC. The rearrangement links TRBV30 to TRBJ2-7, with TRBD2 matching 13 bases. This CDR3 spans 15 amino acids. Germline CDR1 is GTSNPN and CDR2 is SVGIG (reference sequence). After removal of 2 bases from V and 5 bases from J, the junction contained 6 bases not matched to a gene.

The V call is TRBV30, the J call TRBJ2-1; 7 nucleotides align to TRBD1. The CDR3 has 15 residues. The V gene end was trimmed by 1 base and the J gene end by 0 bases; junction bases not matched to a gene: 3. Germline V CDR1 and CDR2: GTSNPN, SVGIG (reference sequence). CDR3 sequence reads: CAWSEGASSYNEQFF. In DNA form, the CDR3 reads TGTGCCTGGAGTGAGGGGGCCAGCTCCTACAATGAGCAGTTCTTC.

This clone was counted between two and nine times. The V gene is TRBV27, the J gene TRBJ1-1, with D maybe TRBD1 (5 bases). This CDR3 has 14 amino acids. Germline V lookup: CDR1 MNHEY, CDR2 SMNVEV (reference sequence). Trimming removed 7 bases at V and 10 bases at J, with 22 bases between. CDR3 in DNA: TGTGCCAGCACCCTTCGGGAGGGACGAGGACGAGCTTTCTTT. Residues: CASTLREGRGRAFF.

The chain has TRBV7-8 and TRBJ2-6; D not resolved. The CDR3 is made up of 15 amino acids. In germline, CDR1 is SGHVS, CDR2 FQNEAQ. Between the trimmed V and J ends, which lost 3 bases and 0 bases, there was a span of 6 bases. The CDR3, as DNA: TGTGCCAGCAGCTTCGTATCCTCTGGGGCCAACGTCCTGACTTTC. Amino acid sequence: CASSFVSSGANVLTF.

The rearrangement uses TRBV9 and TRBJ2-1; D unresolved. Per the germline V gene, CDR1 is SGDLS and CDR2 is YYNGEE. V dropped 4 bases and J dropped 3 bases, with 17 bases sitting between them. This CDR3 has 16 residues. Here the CDR3 reads CASSPQSATGYNEQFF. The DNA of the CDR3 is TGTGCCAGCAGCCCCCAGAGCGCGACTGGCTACAATGAGCAGTTCTTC.

The chain employs TRBV19 and TRBJ1-2; D may be TRBD1 (6 bases). Germline CDR1 and CDR2: LNHDA and SQIVND (reference sequence). The CDR3 is 11 residues long. V dropped 5 bases and J dropped 7 bases, with 8 bases sitting between them. The CDR3 region is CASSQGFGYTF. In nucleotides, the CDR3 is TGTGCCAGTAGTCAGGGGTTTGGCTACACCTTC.

The V call is TRBV6-5, the J call TRBJ2-3; weak D call: TRBD1 (6 bases). This CDR3 spans 14 amino acids. Germline V gives CDR1 MNHEY, CDR2 SVGAGI. With 2 bases removed from V and 8 bases from J, the gap between germline ends came to 14 bases. The CDR3: CASSYRNAQGTQYF. The CDR3 nucleotides read TGTGCCAGCAGTTACCGGAATGCACAGGGTACGCAGTATTTT.

V is TRBV6-1 and J is TRBJ2-7; 8 bases align to TRBD2. The trim removed 10 bases at V and 2 bases at J, leaving 7 bases unmatched. Germline CDR1 reads MNHNS; CDR2 reads SASEGT. CDR3 length: 13 amino acids. The DNA of the CDR3 is TGTGCCACCGACGGGGGGGAAACCTACGAGCAGTACTTC. This gives the protein CATDGGETYEQYF.

The CDR3 DNA is TGCGCCAGCAGCTTGGGACAGCCTAACACTGAAGCTTTCTTT. Amino acid sequence: CASSLGQPNTEAFF. V gene TRBV5-1 combines with J gene TRBJ1-1, with D perhaps matching TRBD1 (5 bases). There are 14 residues in the CDR3. Germline CDR1 SGHRS, CDR2 YFSETQ. Deletions cut 0 bases from V and 2 bases from J, with 8 bases between.

This clone was counted only a few times. The gene calls are TRBV10-2 and TRBJ2-7, with 7 bases fitting TRBD2. The CDR3 has 12 residues. The trim removed 5 bases at V and 4 bases at J, leaving 2 bases unmatched. Germline assignment: CDR1 WSHSY and CDR2 SAAADI. The CDR3 region is CASSTSAYEQYF. The CDR3 nucleotides are TGCGCCAGCAGTACTAGCGCGTACGAGCAGTACTTC.